Included here is one TCR beta chain sequence, with context. The sample belongs to a study of blood T cell repertoires in COVID-19. Study background: The United States, Italy and Spain were the sources of the acute and convalescent COVID-19 samples. The analysed material was cDNA or gDNA that came from T cells, B-cell-depleted T cells, or PBMCs.

The ends lost 8 bases at V and 6 bases at J; junction bases unmatched: 4. Germline-derived CDR1 and CDR2 are SNHLY and FYNNEI. This CDR3 has 11 amino acids. In the original analysis: How many nucleated cells were present was estimated from reference gene primer amplification. Using immunoSEQ multiplex PCR, the repertoire was profiled, and TCRdb retains in-frame clones only, with some absent. For V, J and clone size, that table is used; D and trimming come from the DNA. This sample has approximately 250,000 clones, with approximately 89% found just once. Residents of about two dozen US areas, aged roughly 18 to 95 years, made up the participants.

The receptor's source is a woman aged 40-49 years with acute COVID-19. The sequencing sample was made of PBMCs or T cells enriched from blood (not recorded which). The chain joins TRBV2 to TRBJ2-7; TRBD1 aligns across 7 bases. The CDR3 region has the DNA TGTGCCAGCCGGACAGGACCCGAGCAGTACTTC. It yields the protein CASRTGPEQYF.